This T cell receptor (beta chain) appears in the sequencing data of a study of response to subunit inactivated influenza vaccine. Details on this clonotype: Without the conserved terminal phenylalanine or tryptophan, this CDR3 likely stems from a read error.

TCRdb fed the RT-PCR reads into MiXCR, producing one record per CDR3 protein. Of 610,000 or so distinct CDR3 sequences in the sample, about 14% were seen once. Germline-derived CDR1 and CDR2 are LGHDT and YNNKEL (reference sequence). The germline V and J ends were trimmed by 1 base and 6 bases, with 7 bases remaining between them. This CDR3 spans 14 amino acids. Material: PBMCs from blood, obtained about 11 days after vaccination. The receptor was isolated from a man aged 45-60 years who received an inactivated influenza vaccine. V is TRBV3-1 and J is TRBJ1-6; no clear D. The CDR3 loop is CASSQGQANSPLHI. Written as DNA, the CDR3 is TGTGCCAGCAGCCAAGGACAAGCTAATTCACCCCTCCACATT.